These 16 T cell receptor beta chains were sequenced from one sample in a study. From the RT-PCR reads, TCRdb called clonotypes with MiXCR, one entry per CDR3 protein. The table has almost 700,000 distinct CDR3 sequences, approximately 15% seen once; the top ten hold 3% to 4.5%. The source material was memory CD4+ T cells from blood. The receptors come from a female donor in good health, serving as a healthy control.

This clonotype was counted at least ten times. For the CDR3, the DNA is TGTGCCAGCAGCTTAGGGGCCGCCAGGGCCGAGCAGTACTTC. It is translated as CASSLGAARAEQYF. V usage is TRBV7-2 and J usage is TRBJ2-7; D may be TRBD1 (5 bases). Trimming stripped 1 base from V and 6 bases from J, with 13 bases between. The CDR3 is 14 residues long. The germline V gene has CDR1 SGHTA and CDR2 FQGNSA.

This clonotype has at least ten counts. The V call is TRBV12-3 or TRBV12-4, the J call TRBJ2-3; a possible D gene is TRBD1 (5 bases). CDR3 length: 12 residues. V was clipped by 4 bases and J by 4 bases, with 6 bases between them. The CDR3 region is CASSSGSDTQYF. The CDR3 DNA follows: TGTGCCAGCAGTTCAGGGTCAGATACGCAGTATTTT.

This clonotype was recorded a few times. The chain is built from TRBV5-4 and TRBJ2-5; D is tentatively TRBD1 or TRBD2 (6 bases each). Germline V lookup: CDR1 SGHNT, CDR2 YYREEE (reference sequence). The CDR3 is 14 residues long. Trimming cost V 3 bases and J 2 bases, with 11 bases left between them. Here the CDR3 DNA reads TGTGCCAGCAGCTGGGGGGCCGAGCAAGAGACCCAGTACTTC. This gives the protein CASSWGAEQETQYF.

CDR3: CASSRDGRPTDTQYF. CDR3 DNA sequence: TGTGCCAGCAGTCGCGACGGGAGACCCACAGATACGCAGTATTTT. The V and J genes are TRBV5-4 and TRBJ2-3, with D maybe TRBD2 (6 bases). Germline V gives CDR1 SGHNT, CDR2 YYREEE (reference sequence). The V end was cut by 5 bases, the J end by 2 bases, with 15 bases between. The CDR3 has 15 amino acids.

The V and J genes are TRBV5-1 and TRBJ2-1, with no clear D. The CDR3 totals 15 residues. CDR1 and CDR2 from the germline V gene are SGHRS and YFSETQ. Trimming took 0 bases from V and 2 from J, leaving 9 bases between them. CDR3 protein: CASSLVGTPYNEQFF. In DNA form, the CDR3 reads TGCGCCAGCAGCTTGGTTGGTACCCCCTACAATGAGCAGTTCTTC.

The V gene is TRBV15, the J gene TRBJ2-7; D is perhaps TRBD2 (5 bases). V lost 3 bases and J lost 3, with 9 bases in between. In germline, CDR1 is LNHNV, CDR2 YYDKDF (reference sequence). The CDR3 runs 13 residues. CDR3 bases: TGTGCCACCAGCAGGGAACGGGGCTACGAGCAGTACTTC. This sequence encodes CATSRERGYEQYF.

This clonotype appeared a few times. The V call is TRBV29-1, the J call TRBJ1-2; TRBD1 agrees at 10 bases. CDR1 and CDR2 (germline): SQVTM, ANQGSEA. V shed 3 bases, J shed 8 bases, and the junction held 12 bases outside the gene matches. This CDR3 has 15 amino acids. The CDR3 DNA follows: TGCAGCGTTGAGAGGACAGGGGGATTTCCTAACGGCTACACCTTC. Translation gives CSVERTGGFPNGYTF. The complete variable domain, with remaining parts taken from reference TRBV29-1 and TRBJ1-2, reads SAVISQKPSRDICQRGTSLTIQCQVDSQVTMMFWYRQQPGQSLTLIATANQGSEATYESGFVIDKFPISRPNLTFSTLTVSNMSPEDSSIYLCSVERTGGFPNGYTFGSGTRLTVV.

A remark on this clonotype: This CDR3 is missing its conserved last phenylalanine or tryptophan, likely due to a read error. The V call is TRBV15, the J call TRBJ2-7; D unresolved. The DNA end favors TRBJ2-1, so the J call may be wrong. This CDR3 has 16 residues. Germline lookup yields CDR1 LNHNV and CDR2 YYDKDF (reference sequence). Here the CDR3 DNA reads TGTGCCACCAGCAGAGTGCATTCCCCCCCGGGCAATGAGCAGTTCTCC. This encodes CATSRVHSPPGNEQFS.

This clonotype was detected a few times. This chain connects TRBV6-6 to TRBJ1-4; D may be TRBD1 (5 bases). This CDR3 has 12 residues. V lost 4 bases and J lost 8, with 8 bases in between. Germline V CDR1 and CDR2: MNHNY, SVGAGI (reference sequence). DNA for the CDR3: TGTGCCAGCAGTTCCAGGGCGGAAAAACTGTTTTTT. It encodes CASSSRAEKLFF.

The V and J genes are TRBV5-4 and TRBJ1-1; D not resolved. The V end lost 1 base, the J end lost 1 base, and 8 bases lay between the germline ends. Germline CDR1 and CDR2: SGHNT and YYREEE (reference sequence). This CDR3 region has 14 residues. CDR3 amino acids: CASSLPQPNTEAFF. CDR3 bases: TGTGCCAGCAGCTTGCCCCAGCCGAACACTGAAGCTTTCTTT.

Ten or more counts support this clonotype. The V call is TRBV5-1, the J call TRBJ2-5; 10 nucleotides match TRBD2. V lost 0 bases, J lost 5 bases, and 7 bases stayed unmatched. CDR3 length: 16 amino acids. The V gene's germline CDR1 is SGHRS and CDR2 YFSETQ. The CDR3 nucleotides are TGCGCCAGCAGCTTGGACGTAGCGGGAGGTGGCGAGACCCAGTACTTC. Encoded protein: CASSLDVAGGGETQYF.

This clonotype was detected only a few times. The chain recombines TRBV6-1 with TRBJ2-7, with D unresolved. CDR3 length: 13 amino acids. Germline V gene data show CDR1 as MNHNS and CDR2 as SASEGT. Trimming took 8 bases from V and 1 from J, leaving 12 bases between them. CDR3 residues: CASYSTVSYEQYF. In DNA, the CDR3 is TGTGCCAGCTATTCAACAGTTTCCTACGAGCAGTACTTC.

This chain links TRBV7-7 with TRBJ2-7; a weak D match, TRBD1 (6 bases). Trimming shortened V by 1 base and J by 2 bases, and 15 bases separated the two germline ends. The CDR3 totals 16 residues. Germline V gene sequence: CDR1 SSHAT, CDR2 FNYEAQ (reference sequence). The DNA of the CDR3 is TGTGCCAGCAGCTTAGAGTGCGCGACAGGAGCCTACGAGCAGTACTTC. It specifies CASSLECATGAYEQYF.

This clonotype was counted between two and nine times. Written as DNA, the CDR3 is TGTGCCAGCAGCTCCCCAATCTCTGGAAACACCATATATTTT. Protein: CASSSPISGNTIYF. The chain employs TRBV5-6 and TRBJ1-3; D is undetermined. The germline V gene has CDR1 SGHDT and CDR2 YYEEEE. The CDR3 loop spans 14 amino acids. V was clipped by 3 bases and J by 0 bases, with 7 bases between them. Complete variable domain (other parts from reference TRBV5-6 and TRBJ1-3): DAGVTQSPTHLIKTRGQQVTLRCSPKSGHDTVSWYQQALGQGPQFIFQYYEEEERQRGNFPDRFSGHQFPNYSSELNVNALLLGDSALYLCASSSPISGNTIYFGEGSWLTVV.

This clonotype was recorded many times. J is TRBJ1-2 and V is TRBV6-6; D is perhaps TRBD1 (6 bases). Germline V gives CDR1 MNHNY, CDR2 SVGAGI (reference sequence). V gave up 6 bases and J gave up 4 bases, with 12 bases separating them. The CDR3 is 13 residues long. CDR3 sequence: CASSHGQSYGYTF. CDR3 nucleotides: TGTGCCAGCAGCCACGGACAGAGCTATGGCTACACCTTC.

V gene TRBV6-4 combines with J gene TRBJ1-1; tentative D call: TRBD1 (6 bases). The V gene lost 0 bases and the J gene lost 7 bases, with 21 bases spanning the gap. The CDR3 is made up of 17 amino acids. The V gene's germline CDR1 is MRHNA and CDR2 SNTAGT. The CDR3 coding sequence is TGTGCCAGCAGTGACTCCTCCGACCCCGGGTTCAGGGGTGAAGCTTTCTTT. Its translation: CASSDSSDPGFRGEAFF.